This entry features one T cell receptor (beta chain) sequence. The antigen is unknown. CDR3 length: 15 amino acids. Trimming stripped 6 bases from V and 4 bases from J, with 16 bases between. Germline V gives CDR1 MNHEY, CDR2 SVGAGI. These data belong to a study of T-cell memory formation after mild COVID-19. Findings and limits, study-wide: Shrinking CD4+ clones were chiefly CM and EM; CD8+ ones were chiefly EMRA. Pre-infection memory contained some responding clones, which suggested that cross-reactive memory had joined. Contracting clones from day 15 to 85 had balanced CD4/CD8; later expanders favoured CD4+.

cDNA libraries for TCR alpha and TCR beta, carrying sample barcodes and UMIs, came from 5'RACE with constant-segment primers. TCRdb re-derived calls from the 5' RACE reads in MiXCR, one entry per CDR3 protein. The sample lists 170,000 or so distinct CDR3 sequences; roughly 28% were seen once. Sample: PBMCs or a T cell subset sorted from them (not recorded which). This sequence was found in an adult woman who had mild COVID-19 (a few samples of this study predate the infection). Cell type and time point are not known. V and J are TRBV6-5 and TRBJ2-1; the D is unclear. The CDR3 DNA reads TGTGCCAGCAGCCGGGCCTCGCCCCCTTACAATGAGCAGTTCTTC. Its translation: CASSRASPPYNEQFF.